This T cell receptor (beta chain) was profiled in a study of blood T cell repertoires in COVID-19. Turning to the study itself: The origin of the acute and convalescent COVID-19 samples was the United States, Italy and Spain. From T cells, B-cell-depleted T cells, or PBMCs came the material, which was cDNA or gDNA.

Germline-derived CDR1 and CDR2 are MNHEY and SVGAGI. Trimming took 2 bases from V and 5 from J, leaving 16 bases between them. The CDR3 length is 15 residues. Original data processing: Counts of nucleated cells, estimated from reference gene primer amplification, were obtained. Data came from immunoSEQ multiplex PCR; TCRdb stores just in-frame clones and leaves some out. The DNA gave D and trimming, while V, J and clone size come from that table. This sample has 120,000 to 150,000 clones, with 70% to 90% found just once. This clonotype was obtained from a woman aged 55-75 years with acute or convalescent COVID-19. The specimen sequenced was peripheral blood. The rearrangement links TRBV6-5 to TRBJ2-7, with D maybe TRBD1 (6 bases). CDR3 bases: TGTGCCAGCAGTTACGGGGACACGAGATGGGACGAGCAGTACTTC. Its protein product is CASSYGDTRWDEQYF.